The present T cell receptor (beta chain) was sequenced within a study of identical twins. TCRdb independently ran MiXCR on the 5' RACE reads; one entry per CDR3 protein. The profile shows roughly 630,000 distinct CDR3 sequences, just over 7% of them singletons. These data were also filed under a second study, of yellow fever vaccine responses in identical twins.

The receptor's source is a young woman in good health. Sequencing was performed on PBMCs.

The CDR3 nucleotides are TGCAGCGTTGTGGTGACTAGCGGGAGGGCGATCGGTTATAGGGAGACCCAGTACTTC. The encoded protein is CSVVVTSGRAIGYRETQYF. The chain links TRBV29-1 to TRBJ2-5; TRBD2 matches 14 bases. The CDR3 extends over 19 amino acids. The ends lost 4 bases at V and 5 bases at J; junction bases unmatched: 18. Germline CDR1 SQVTM, CDR2 ANQGSEA.